The next 26 T cell receptor beta chains were all read from a single sample in a study of radiation and T cells in renal cell carcinoma. The time point is: baseline pretreatment blood. Treatment in this sample: 15 Gy SBRT to primary tumor, nephrectomy 4 weeks later. Clones were sequenced by immunoSEQ multiplex PCR, and TCRdb holds only the in-frame ones, with some missing. The sample yields 140,000 or so clones, roughly 90% seen once. The specimen was blood, collected from a patient whose treatment included radiotherapy and nephrectomy. The receptors were sampled from a woman between 45 and 60 years old with renal cell carcinoma.

The chain employs TRBV6-6 and TRBJ1-6; D perhaps matches TRBD1 (6 bases). CDR1 and CDR2 from the germline V gene are MNHNY and SVGAGI (reference sequence). V shed 2 bases and J shed 7 bases, with 12 bases lying between them. This CDR3 spans 15 amino acids. Written as DNA, the CDR3 is TGTGCCAGCAGTTACAACCGGGGGCAGAATTCACCCCTCCACTTT. Protein sequence: CASSYNRGQNSPLHF.

The genes are TRBV19 and TRBJ1-5; D not resolved. The V end was cut by 7 bases, the J end by 3 bases, with 7 bases between. Germline assignment: CDR1 LNHDA and CDR2 SQIVND (reference sequence). The length of the CDR3 is 12 residues. The CDR3 spells CASMALNQPQHF. CDR3 bases: TGTGCCAGTATGGCACTCAATCAGCCCCAGCATTTT.

In this sample, this clone turned up once. The chain recombines TRBV7-9 with TRBJ2-5, with TRBD2 identical over 11 bases. The CDR3 runs to 14 residues. The ends lost 8 bases at V and 4 bases at J; junction bases unmatched: 6. Germline V CDR1 and CDR2: SEHNR, FQNEAQ (reference sequence). The CDR3 bases are TGTGCCAGCGGTAGCGGGGGGGCTGGAGAGACCCAGTACTTC. Amino acid sequence: CASGSGGAGETQYF. The variable domain in full, completed from reference TRBV7-9 and TRBJ2-5, reads DTGVSQNPRHKITKRGQNVTFRCDPISEHNRLYWYRQTLGQGPEFLTYFQNEAQLEKSRLLSDRFSAERPKGSFSTLEIQRTEQGDSAMYLCASGSGGAGETQYFGPGTRLLVL.

The chain couples TRBV7-2 to TRBJ2-2; D uncertain. Germline loops: CDR1 SGHTA, CDR2 FQGNSA. This CDR3 spans 15 amino acids. V lost 4 bases to trimming and J lost 0 bases, with 9 bases between them. The CDR3 is CASSSLGANTGELFF. DNA for the CDR3: TGTGCCAGCAGCTCCTTGGGCGCGAACACCGGGGAGCTGTTTTTT.

The chain uses TRBV19 and TRBJ1-2; TRBD1 aligns across 8 bases. In germline, CDR1 is LNHDA, CDR2 SQIVND (reference sequence). The CDR3 extends over 16 amino acids. V gave up 3 bases and J gave up 3 bases; unmatched junction bases: 9. This CDR3 reads CASSIPQGDFDYGYTF. The CDR3 DNA follows: TGTGCCAGTAGTATTCCACAGGGGGACTTCGACTATGGCTACACCTTC.

This chain links TRBV30 with TRBJ1-2; no firm D call. Per the germline V gene, CDR1 is GTSNPN and CDR2 is SVGIG (reference sequence). The CDR3 is 13 residues long. V was trimmed by 1 base and J by 6 bases, leaving 12 bases between them. The CDR3 DNA reads as TGTGCCTGGAGTGACCGGCCATTGGATGGCTACACCTTC. It translates to CAWSDRPLDGYTF.

DNA for the CDR3: TGTGCCAGCAGCATCAAGACCAGGGGGTTTAGTTATGATGAGCAGTTCTTC. It is translated as CASSIKTRGFSYDEQFF. The V gene is TRBV11-1, the J gene TRBJ2-1; 7 bases match TRBD1. V shed 5 bases and J 8 bases; nucleotides not matched to a gene: 18. The CDR3 loop spans 17 amino acids. The germline CDR1 and CDR2 sequences are SGHAT and FQDESV (reference sequence).

A word on this clone: The junction and the germline gene differ at one end; a read error may be behind it. The V gene is TRBV7-7, the J gene TRBJ2-5, with TRBD2 as a possible D gene (6 bases). The CDR3 is made up of 13 amino acids. Per the germline V gene, CDR1 is SSHAT and CDR2 is FNYEAQ (reference sequence). CDR3 sequence (DNA): TGTGCTAGCAGCTTGGACGGAGGGGAGACCCAGTACTTC. This encodes CASSLDGGETQYF.

This rearrangement joins TRBV5-6 to TRBJ2-7; D ambiguous. This CDR3 has 12 residues. CDR1 SGHDT and CDR2 YYEEEE come from the germline V gene. V was pared by 0 bases and J by 4 bases, with 5 bases between. In nucleotides, the CDR3 is TGTGCCAGCAGCTTGGCCCATTACGAGCAGTACTTC. Protein product: CASSLAHYEQYF.

This clone was seen once. This chain uses TRBV6-5 with TRBJ2-7; D might be TRBD1 (5 bases). The CDR3 covers 11 residues. The germline V gene encodes CDR1 MNHEY and CDR2 SVGAGI. Between the trimmed V and J ends, which lost 7 bases and 6 bases, there was a span of 10 bases. The CDR3 nucleotides read TGTGCCAGCACCCGGCAGGGCGAGCAGTACTTC. Protein: CASTRQGEQYF.

The rearrangement uses TRBV7-9 and TRBJ1-3, with D perhaps matching TRBD1 (5 bases). CDR1 is SEHNR and CDR2 is FQNEAQ in the germline V gene (reference sequence). The CDR3 is 17 residues long. Trimming took 6 bases from V and 0 from J, leaving 18 bases between them. CDR3 nucleotides: TGTGCCAGCAGTTCCGGGTCAGGGAGGATCTCTGGAAACACCATATATTTT. Translation gives CASSSGSGRISGNTIYF.

The CDR3 loop is CASSRTGLDQPQHF. CDR3 DNA sequence: TGTGCCAGCAGTCGGACAGGGTTGGATCAGCCCCAGCATTTT. V usage is TRBV6-5 and J usage is TRBJ1-5; 8 positions match TRBD1. The CDR3 contains 14 residues. Germline V gene lookup returns CDR1 MNHEY and CDR2 SVGAGI. The trim removed 5 bases at V and 5 bases at J, leaving 5 bases unmatched.

V is TRBV11-2 and J is TRBJ2-6; the match to TRBD1 covers 7 bases. Germline V CDR1 and CDR2: SGHAT, FQNNGV. The CDR3 totals 15 residues. Losses at the gene ends were 6 bases for V and 8 bases for J; bases not matched to a gene: 10. The CDR3 loop reads CASRPNRGRSNVLTF. CDR3 nucleotides: TGTGCCAGCAGACCAAACAGGGGTAGGTCCAACGTCCTGACTTTC.

J is TRBJ2-7 and V is TRBV30; D remains unclear. CDR1 and CDR2 from the germline V gene are GTSNPN and SVGIG (reference sequence). V lost 0 bases to trimming and J lost 6 bases, with 12 bases between them. There are 13 residues in the CDR3. The CDR3 region has the DNA TGTGCCTGGAGTGTTTCCGGGTCCGGCGAGCAGTACTTC. It yields the protein CAWSVSGSGEQYF.

The chain employs TRBV4-2 and TRBJ1-2; D unclear. CDR1 is LGHNA, CDR2 YNFKEQ, per germline. CDR3 length equals 13 residues. Trimming shortened V by 0 bases and J by 8 bases, and 10 bases separated the two germline ends. The CDR3 DNA reads TGTGCCAGCAGCCAAGAGGGGATGACCGGCTACACCTTC. Translated, it gives CASSQEGMTGYTF.

This clone was picked up a small number of times. V gene TRBV18 combines with J gene TRBJ1-1, with 8 positions matching TRBD1. Losses at the gene ends were 5 bases for V and 10 bases for J; bases not matched to a gene: 12. The CDR3 extends over 14 amino acids. CDR1 is KGHSH and CDR2 is LQKENI in the germline V gene. This CDR3 is CASSTSGGQGRAFF. The CDR3, as DNA: TGTGCCAGCTCAACCTCGGGAGGACAGGGCAGAGCTTTCTTT.

This chain links TRBV19 with TRBJ1-5; no firm D call. Germline CDR1 is LNHDA and CDR2 is SQIVND (reference sequence). The CDR3 totals 15 residues. The V end lost 7 bases, the J end lost 4 bases, and 17 bases lay between the germline ends. The CDR3 DNA follows: TGTGCCAGTAAATTCTGGGCATCCCAAAATCAGCCCCAGCATTTT. It yields the protein CASKFWASQNQPQHF.

The rearrangement links TRBV30 to TRBJ1-2; 11 bases map to TRBD1. This CDR3 comprises 15 residues. Per the germline V gene, CDR1 is GTSNPN and CDR2 is SVGIG (reference sequence). V lost 0 bases, J lost 8 bases, and 8 bases stayed unmatched. This chain's CDR3 is CAWSVLLRTGGGYTF. The CDR3 DNA follows: TGTGCCTGGAGTGTACTGCTAAGGACAGGGGGCGGCTACACCTTC.

The gene calls are TRBV19 and TRBJ1-1; D not resolved. Germline V gene sequence: CDR1 LNHDA, CDR2 SQIVND (reference sequence). This CDR3 has 13 residues. Trimming pared 7 bases from V and 1 base from J, leaving 10 bases between. CDR3 sequence (DNA): TGTGCCAGTAAGGTGGCAGAGAACACTGAAGCTTTCTTT. This translates into CASKVAENTEAFF.

The rearrangement joins TRBV19 to TRBJ2-7, with a possible D match to TRBD1 (6 bases). This CDR3 has 14 amino acids. Germline-derived CDR1 and CDR2 are LNHDA and SQIVND (reference sequence). The V and J ends lost 1 base and 3 bases respectively, with 10 bases between them. CDR3 residues: CASSIGGRNYEQYF. The CDR3 DNA reads as TGTGCCAGTAGTATAGGGGGGCGAAACTACGAGCAGTACTTC.

The chain recombines TRBV5-1 with TRBJ1-1, with a tentative D call TRBD1 (5 bases). The CDR3 contains 13 residues. Germline CDR1 and CDR2: SGHRS and YFSETQ. The V end lost 4 bases, the J end lost 7 bases, and 14 bases lay between the germline ends. The CDR3, as DNA: TGCGCCAGCAGCGCAGACAGTAACTATGAAGCTTTCTTT. Translated, it gives CASSADSNYEAFF.

V usage is TRBV7-2 and J usage is TRBJ1-1, with D maybe TRBD1 (6 bases). The CDR3 totals 14 residues. In germline, CDR1 is SGHTA, CDR2 FQGNSA. V shed 5 bases and J shed 3 bases, with 13 bases lying between them. The CDR3 protein is CASSRQTGYTEAFF. CDR3 coding DNA: TGTGCCAGCAGCCGCCAGACAGGTTACACTGAAGCTTTCTTT.

This clone was found once. The rearrangement links TRBV4-1 to TRBJ2-5; D is possibly TRBD1 or TRBD2 (5 bases each). Germline V gene data show CDR1 as MGHRA and CDR2 as YSYEKL. The CDR3 length is 14 residues. Trimming left V 3 bases short and J 5 bases short, with 13 bases between. The CDR3 spells CASSHGAVRETQYF. The CDR3 nucleotides read TGCGCCAGCAGCCACGGGGCGGTGAGGGAGACCCAGTACTTC.

The chain uses TRBV5-4 and TRBJ1-1, with D uncertain. The germline gives CDR1 SGHNT, CDR2 YYREEE (reference sequence). V was pared by 0 bases and J by 1 base, with 4 bases between. The CDR3 sequence is 13 residues long. The CDR3 loop is CASSLDQNTEAFF. The CDR3 bases are TGTGCCAGCAGCTTGGACCAGAACACTGAAGCTTTCTTT.

Note on this clone: At the DNA level, this CDR3 is encoded by other sequences in the same sample as well. The genes are TRBV7-9 and TRBJ2-7; D unresolved. The CDR3 has 12 residues. V shed 1 base and J shed 4 bases, with 5 bases lying between them. From germline, CDR1 is SEHNR and CDR2 FQNEAQ (reference sequence). Here the CDR3 reads CASSLVGYEQYF. CDR3 sequence (DNA): TGTGCCAGCAGCTTAGTTGGATACGAGCAGTACTTC.

The chain is built from TRBV5-8 and TRBJ2-5; no reliable D call. Trimming pared 4 bases from V and 9 bases from J, leaving 16 bases between. Germline V lookup: CDR1 SGHTS, CDR2 YDEGEE. This CDR3 spans 13 amino acids. CDR3: CASSKDGLVAQYF. The CDR3 DNA is TGTGCCAGCAGCAAGGACGGATTAGTGGCCCAGTACTTC.